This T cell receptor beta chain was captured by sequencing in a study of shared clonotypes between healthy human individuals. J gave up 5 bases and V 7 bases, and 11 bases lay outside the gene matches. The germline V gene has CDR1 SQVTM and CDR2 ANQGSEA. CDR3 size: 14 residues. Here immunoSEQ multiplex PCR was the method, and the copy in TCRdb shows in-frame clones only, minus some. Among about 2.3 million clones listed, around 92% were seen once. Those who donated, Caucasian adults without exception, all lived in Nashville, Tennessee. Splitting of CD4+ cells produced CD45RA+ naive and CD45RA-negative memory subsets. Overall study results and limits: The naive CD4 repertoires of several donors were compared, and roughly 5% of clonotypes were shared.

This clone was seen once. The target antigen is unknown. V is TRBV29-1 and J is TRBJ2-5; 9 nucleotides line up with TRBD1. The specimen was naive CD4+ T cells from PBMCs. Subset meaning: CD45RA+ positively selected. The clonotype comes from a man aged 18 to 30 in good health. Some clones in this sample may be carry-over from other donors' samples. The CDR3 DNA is TGCAGCGGAGACAGGGGGGCAGGATCGGAGACCCAGTACTTC. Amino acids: CSGDRGAGSETQYF. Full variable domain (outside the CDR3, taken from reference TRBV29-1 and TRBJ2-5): SAVISQKPSRDICQRGTSLTIQCQVDSQVTMMFWYRQQPGQSLTLIATANQGSEATYESGFVIDKFPISRPNLTFSTLTVSNMSPEDSSIYLCSGDRGAGSETQYFGPGTRLLVL.